This T cell receptor (beta chain) stems from a study of blood T cell repertoires in COVID-19. Study in general: The origin of the acute and convalescent COVID-19 samples was the United States, Italy and Spain. Sources were T cells, B-cell-depleted T cells, or PBMCs; the material itself was cDNA or gDNA.

Authors' data handling: Counts of nucleated cells, estimated from reference gene primer amplification, were obtained. Method: immunoSEQ multiplex PCR; TCRdb's copy keeps in-frame clones and lacks some. That table furnishes V, J and clone size, whereas the DNA furnished D and trimming. The sample lists 110,000 to 150,000 clones; 82% were seen once. J gave up 10 bases and V 4 bases, and 8 bases lay outside the gene matches. This CDR3 spans 15 amino acids. Germline CDR1 is LNHNV and CDR2 is YYDKDF (reference sequence). The material sequenced was peripheral blood. The TCR sequence derives from an elderly woman with acute or convalescent COVID-19. The chain is built from TRBV15 and TRBJ2-1, with 12 bases lining up with TRBD2. The CDR3 protein is CATSIELAGGVEQFF. The CDR3 DNA follows: TGTGCCACCAGCATCGAACTAGCGGGGGGCGTCGAGCAGTTCTTC.